The clone carrying this TCR beta chain was seen only a few times. Its antigen remains unknown. CDR3 length: 14 residues. Germline lookup yields CDR1 MNHEY and CDR2 SVGEGT. Trimming removed 5 bases at V and 2 bases at J, with 11 bases between. At the Johns Hopkins FTIC core, DNA taken from cultured CD4+ T cells was sequenced by way of the Oncomine TCR Beta short-read assay. Each CDR3 protein is one row after TCRdb ran MiXCR on the PCR reads. The repertoire includes thousands of distinct CDR3 sequences, around 50% of them detected once, and more than 20% sits in the top ten. This entry belongs to a study of vaccination and CD4 T cells after COVID-19. Study at large: Cells were stimulated with overlapping spike peptide pools from SARS-CoV-2, HCoV-NL63, HCoV-OC43 and HCoV-229E. Overall study results and limits: For SARS-CoV-2-reactive clonotypes, the median went from approximately 23 to 38, a nonsignificant increase. Convalescent patients saw a median roughly 90% of their reactive clones show up only after vaccination.

Treatment specified: roughly 11-day PBMC culture with coronavirus spike peptide pools or control peptides (ViraFEST assay). Samples of CD4+ T cells were obtained from the unexposed donor before the COVID-19 pandemic (2011-2018). The V call is TRBV6-2 or TRBV6-3, the J call TRBJ2-3, with a weak D call TRBD2 (6 bases). Sequenced material: CD4+ T cells from blood, cultured in vitro. This sequence was found in a human donor in good health. CDR3 loop: CASSHWTTTDTQYF. The CDR3 coding sequence is TGTGCCAGCAGTCACTGGACTACCACAGATACGCAGTATTTT.